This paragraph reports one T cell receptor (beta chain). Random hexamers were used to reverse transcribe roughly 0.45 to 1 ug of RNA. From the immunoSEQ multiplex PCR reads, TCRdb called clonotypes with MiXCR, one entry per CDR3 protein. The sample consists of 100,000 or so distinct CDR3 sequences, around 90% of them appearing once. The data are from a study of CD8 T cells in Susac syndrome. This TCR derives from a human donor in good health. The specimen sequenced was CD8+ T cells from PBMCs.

As DNA, the CDR3 is TGCAGCGCTGGTCGCTCGGGGAATACGCAGTATTTT. Protein product: CSAGRSGNTQYF. V and J are TRBV29-1 and TRBJ2-3; D may be TRBD2 (5 bases). V was clipped by 7 bases and J by 7 bases, with 15 bases between them. Germline lookup yields CDR1 SQVTM and CDR2 ANQGSEA. The CDR3 sequence is 12 residues long.